The rows below give T cell receptor beta chains drawn from one sample of a study of a mutant IDH1 vaccine in newly diagnosed glioma. This table comes from immunoSEQ multiplex PCR, and its TCRdb copy is limited to in-frame clones, with some not included. This sample yields about 35,000 clones, of which less than 90% are seen a single time; 4% to 5.5% belongs to the top ten. The sequencing used PBMCs, collected from a glioma patient treated with radiotherapy, temozolomide or both. The receptors originated from a middle-aged woman with glioma. CDR3s include the opening cysteine and the closing phenylalanine or tryptophan. A D gene is named only where the DNA matches it firmly. Clone size is stated in some rows and not others, as once, few, many or a class when expanded.

>TRBD1|TRBJ1-4|-|TRBV9
CASSANRGVNEKLFF
TGTGCCAGCAGCGCGAACAGGGGTGTTAATGAAAAACTGTTTTTT
>TRBD1|TRBJ1-3|-|TRBV6-5
CASSSGGPASGNTIYF
TGTGCCAGCAGTTCAGGGGGGCCAGCTTCTGGAAACACCATATATTTT
>TRBD2|TRBJ2-5|-|TRBV7-2
CASSLVQAGGAETQYF
TGTGCCAGCAGCTTAGTTCAAGCGGGAGGGGCTGAGACCCAGTACTTC
>-|TRBJ2-1|-|TRBV20-1
CSARAGSEQFF
TGCAGTGCTAGAGCAGGGAGTGAGCAGTTCTTC
>-|TRBJ2-2|-|TRBV29-1
CSVAEPGLSNTGELFF
TGCAGCGTCGCAGAACCGGGGCTATCGAACACCGGGGAGCTGTTTTTT
>TRBD2|TRBJ2-5|-|TRBV30
CAWRLAGFRRETQYF
TGTGCCTGGCGACTAGCGGGGTTTCGTAGGGAGACCCAGTACTTC
>TRBD1|TRBJ1-1|-|TRBV6-5
CASSYIQGAEAFF
TGTGCCAGCAGTTACATTCAGGGGGCGGAAGCTTTCTTT
>-|TRBJ2-3|-|TRBV18
CASSGASTDTQYF
TGTGCCAGCTCCGGAGCGAGCACAGATACGCAGTATTTT
>-|TRBJ2-2|few|TRBV6-1
CASSELSGATNTGELFF
TGTGCCAGCAGTGAACTAAGTGGGGCTACGAACACCGGGGAGCTGTTTTTT
>-|TRBJ1-2|-|TRBV10-1
CASSEQGRYGYTF
TGCGCCAGCAGTGAGCAGGGGCGGTATGGCTACACCTTC
>-|TRBJ1-5|-|TRBV10-2
CASSEFGGNQPQHF
TGCGCCAGCAGTGAGTTTGGGGGGAATCAGCCCCAGCATTTT
>-|TRBJ2-5|-|TRBV7-2
CASSLVGLPQETQYF
TGTGCCAGCAGCTTAGTTGGTCTACCTCAAGAGACCCAGTACTTC
>-|TRBJ1-2|-|TRBV30
CAWSWQQNGYTF
TGTGCCTGGAGTTGGCAGCAGAATGGCTACACCTTC
>-|TRBJ2-1|-|TRBV7-9
CASSYRREQFF
TGTGCCAGCAGCTATAGGCGTGAGCAGTTCTTC
>TRBD1|TRBJ1-2|-|TRBV6-5
CASTRDRDYGYTF
TGTGCCAGCACCCGGGACAGGGATTATGGCTACACCTTC
>TRBD2|TRBJ2-7|-|TRBV2
CASSEFPPGLAGGYEQYF
TGTGCCAGCAGTGAATTTCCCCCCGGACTAGCGGGAGGCTACGAGCAGTACTTC
>-|TRBJ1-1|-|TRBV7-9
CASIPPVSGTEAFF
TGTGCCAGCATCCCCCCCGTGTCGGGGACTGAAGCTTTCTTT
>-|TRBJ1-1|-|TRBV4-1
CASSHFGKNTEAFF
TGCGCCAGCAGCCACTTCGGCAAGAACACTGAAGCTTTCTTT
>-|TRBJ2-5|-|TRBV18
CASSPYQETQYF
TGTGCCAGCTCACCGTACCAAGAGACCCAGTACTTC
>TRBD2|TRBJ2-7|once|TRBV11-2
CASRKPGLEFHEQYF
TGTGCCAGCAGAAAGCCGGGACTAGAATTCCACGAGCAGTACTTC
>-|TRBJ2-3|-|TRBV13
CASSLGGPTDTQYF
TGTGCCAGCAGCCTAGGGGGGCCCACAGATACGCAGTATTTT
>-|TRBJ2-7|-|TRBV23-1
CATKKGPYSPVLYEQYF
TGCGCCACCAAAAAGGGCCCCTACAGTCCCGTCCTCTACGAGCAGTACTTC
>-|TRBJ2-1|-|TRBV18
CASSPKNEEFF
TGTGCCAGCTCACCGAAAAATGAGGAGTTCTTC
>TRBD1|TRBJ1-1|-|TRBV4-1
CASSQGTGVNTEAFF
TGCGCCAGCAGCCAAGGGACAGGGGTGAACACTGAAGCTTTCTTT
>-|TRBJ1-2|few|TRBV19
CASSPGRAYGYTF
TGTGCCAGTAGTCCAGGCAGGGCCTATGGCTACACCTTC
>TRBD2|TRBJ2-2|-|TRBV10-3
CAISENGLAGVELFF
TGTGCCATCAGTGAGAATGGACTAGCGGGAGTGGAGCTGTTTTTT
>TRBD2|TRBJ2-2|-|TRBV9
CASSPSGRGTGELFF
TGTGCCAGCAGCCCCAGCGGGAGGGGGACCGGGGAGCTGTTTTTT
>TRBD2|TRBJ2-1|-|TRBV10-3
CAIRGTSGASYNEQFF
TGTGCCATCAGAGGGACTAGCGGGGCCTCCTACAATGAGCAGTTCTTC
>-|TRBJ1-5|-|TRBV5-8
CASSPELRAQPQHF
TGTGCCAGCAGCCCTGAGCTCCGGGCTCAGCCCCAGCATTTT